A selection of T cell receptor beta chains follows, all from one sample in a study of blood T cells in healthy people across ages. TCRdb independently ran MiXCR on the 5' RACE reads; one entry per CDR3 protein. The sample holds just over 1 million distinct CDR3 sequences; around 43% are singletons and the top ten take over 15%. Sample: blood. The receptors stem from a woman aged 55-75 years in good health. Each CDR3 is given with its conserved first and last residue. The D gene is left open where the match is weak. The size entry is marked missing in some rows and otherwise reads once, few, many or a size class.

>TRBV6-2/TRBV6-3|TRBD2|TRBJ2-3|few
CASSYPSGGGRDTQYF
TGTGCCAGCAGTTACCCCTCCGGGGGGGGAAGAGATACGCAGTATTTT
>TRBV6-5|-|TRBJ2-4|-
CAVETDSYGQYF
TGTGCCGTGGAGACAGATTCCTACGGGCAGTACTTC
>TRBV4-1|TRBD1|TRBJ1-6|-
CASSPPRQGWDSPLHF
TGCGCCAGCAGCCCGCCCAGACAGGGGTGGGATTCACCCCTCCACTTT
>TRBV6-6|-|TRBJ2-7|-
CASSFLGSDPYEQYF
TGTGCCAGCAGTTTCCTCGGGAGCGATCCCTACGAGCAGTACTTC
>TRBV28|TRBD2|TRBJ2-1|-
CASSSNVISGSSYNEQFF
TGTGCCAGCAGTTCGAACGTAATAAGCGGGAGCTCCTACAATGAGCAGTTCTTC
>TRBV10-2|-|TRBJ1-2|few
CASSESGHYGYTF
TGCGCCAGCAGTGAGTCGGGGCACTATGGCTACACCTTC
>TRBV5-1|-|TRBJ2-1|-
CASSRGAGQVYEQFF
TGCGCCAGCAGCCGTGGAGCGGGACAGGTATATGAGCAGTTCTTC
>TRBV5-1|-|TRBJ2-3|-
CASSPKPLGGRTDTQYF
TGCGCCAGCAGCCCTAAACCTCTAGGGGGGCGCACAGATACGCAGTATTTT
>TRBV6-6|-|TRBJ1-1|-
CASSVPGGGTEAFF
TGTGCCAGCAGTGTCCCGGGAGGGGGCACTGAAGCTTTCTTT
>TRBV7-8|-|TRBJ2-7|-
CASSLSWAVYEQYF
TGTGCCAGCAGCTTAAGCTGGGCTGTCTACGAGCAGTACTTC
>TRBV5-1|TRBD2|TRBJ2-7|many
CASSWTSGPTYEQYF
TGCGCCAGCAGCTGGACTAGCGGGCCCACCTACGAGCAGTACTTC
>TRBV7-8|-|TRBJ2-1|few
CASSTRAGLLAYEQFF
TGTGCCAGCAGTACCAGGGCGGGTCTCCTGGCTTATGAGCAGTTCTTC
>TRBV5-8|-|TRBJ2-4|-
CASSGRDRLSAKNIQYF
TGTGCCAGCAGCGGCCGGGACCGACTTTCGGCCAAAAACATTCAGTACTTC
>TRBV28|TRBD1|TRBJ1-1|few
CASKEGQAHTEAFF
TGTGCCAGCAAAGAAGGACAGGCCCACACTGAAGCTTTCTTT
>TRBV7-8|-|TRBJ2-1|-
CASSRGVPYNEQFF
TGTGCCAGCAGCCGCGGTGTGCCCTACAATGAGCAGTTCTTC
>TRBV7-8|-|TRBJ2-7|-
CASSSNPGSFEQYF
TGTGCCAGCAGCTCAAACCCGGGGTCCTTCGAGCAGTACTTC
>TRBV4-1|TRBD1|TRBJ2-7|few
CASSQGTGHYEQYF
TGCGCCAGCAGCCAAGGGACAGGGCACTACGAGCAGTACTTC
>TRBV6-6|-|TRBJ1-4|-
CACSYGSTSEKLFF
TGTGCCTGCAGTTACGGGTCGACAAGTGAAAAACTGTTTTTT
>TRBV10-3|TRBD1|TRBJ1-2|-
CAISVTGDGYTF
TGTGCCATCAGTGTGACAGGGGATGGCTACACCTTC
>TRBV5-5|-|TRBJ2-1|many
CASSTTGRVQFF
TGTGCCAGCAGCACGACAGGAAGGGTGCAGTTCTTC
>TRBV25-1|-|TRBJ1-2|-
CASSGRWPSYGYTF
TGTGCCAGCAGTGGGAGGTGGCCGAGCTATGGCTACACCTTC
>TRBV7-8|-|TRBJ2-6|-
CASSLVLSGANVLTF
TGTGCCAGCAGCTTAGTTTTGTCTGGGGCCAACGTCCTGACTTTC
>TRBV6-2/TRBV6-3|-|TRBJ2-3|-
CVSSYPNTGNPTADTQYF
TGTGTCAGCAGTTACCCCAATACAGGGAACCCCACAGCAGATACGCAGTATTTT
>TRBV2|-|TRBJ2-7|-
CASKQPNYYEQYF
TGTGCCAGCAAACAGCCAAATTACTACGAGCAGTACTTC
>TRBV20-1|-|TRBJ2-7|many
CSARTRTYEQYF
TGCAGTGCAAGGACGAGGACCTACGAGCAGTACTTC
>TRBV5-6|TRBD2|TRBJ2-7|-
CASSFTLAGPSYEQYF
TGTGCCAGCAGCTTTACCTTAGCGGGACCTTCCTACGAGCAGTACTTC
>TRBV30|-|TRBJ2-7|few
CAWSGRTQGAGTPYEQYF
TGTGCCTGGAGTGGTCGTACCCAAGGAGCCGGGACACCCTACGAGCAGTACTTC
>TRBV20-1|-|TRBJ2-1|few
CVCSSPASNEQFF
TGCGTCTGCAGCTCCCCGGCCTCCAATGAGCAGTTCTTC
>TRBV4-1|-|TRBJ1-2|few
CASSHAGSPFDGYTF
TGCGCCAGCAGCCACGCAGGTAGCCCCTTTGATGGCTACACCTTC
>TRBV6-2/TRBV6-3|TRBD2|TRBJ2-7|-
CASTDSLAGVSYEQYF
TGTGCCAGCACCGACAGTCTAGCGGGTGTCTCCTACGAGCAGTACTTC
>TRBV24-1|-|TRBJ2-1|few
CATSAWEREQFF
TGTGCCACCAGTGCCTGGGAGAGGGAGCAGTTCTTC
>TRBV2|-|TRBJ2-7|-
CASKGSNYEQYF
TGTGCCAGCAAGGGGTCGAACTACGAGCAGTACTTC
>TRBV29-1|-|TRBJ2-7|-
CSGVVGYEQYF
TGCAGCGGGGTGGTGGGGTACGAGCAGTACTTC
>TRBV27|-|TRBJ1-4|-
CASSFTMQGEKLFF
TGTGCCAGCAGTTTCACTATGCAGGGCGAAAAACTGTTTTTT
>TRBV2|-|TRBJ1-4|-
CASSTGEKLFF
TGTGCCAGCAGTACGGGTGAAAAACTGTTTTTT
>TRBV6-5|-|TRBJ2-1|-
CATTSGYNEQFF
TGTGCCACCACCAGCGGCTACAATGAGCAGTTCTTC
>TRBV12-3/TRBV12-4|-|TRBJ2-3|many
CASSSGLTDTQYF
TGTGCCAGCAGTTCGGGTTTGACAGATACGCAGTATTTT
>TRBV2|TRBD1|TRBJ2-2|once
CASRTGQGPGELFF
TGTGCCAGCAGAACCGGACAGGGCCCCGGGGAGCTGTTTTTT
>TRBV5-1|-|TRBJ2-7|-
CASSLGAAQTYEQYF
TGCGCCAGCAGCTTGGGGGCGGCCCAAACCTACGAGCAGTACTTC
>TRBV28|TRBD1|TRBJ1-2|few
CASSQGGWDYGYTF
TGTGCCAGCAGTCAGGGGGGCTGGGACTATGGCTACACCTTC
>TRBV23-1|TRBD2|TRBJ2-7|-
CASSQSLPDRRRTSGRVPYEQYF
TGCGCCAGCAGTCAATCCCTCCCGGACAGGCGACGGACTAGCGGGAGGGTCCCGTACGAGCAGTACTTC
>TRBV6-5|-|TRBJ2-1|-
CASSRESLKYNEQFF
TGTGCCAGCAGTAGGGAGAGTCTTAAGTACAATGAGCAGTTCTTC
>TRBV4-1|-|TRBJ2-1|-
CASSQGVGAVGEQFF
TGCGCCAGCAGCCAAGGTGTGGGGGCCGTGGGCGAGCAGTTCTTC
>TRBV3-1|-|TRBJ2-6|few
CASSQDFSGANVLTF
TGTGCCAGCAGCCAAGACTTCTCTGGGGCCAACGTCCTGACTTTC
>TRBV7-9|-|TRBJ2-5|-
CASSQPNEQYF
TGTGCCAGCAGCCAACCCAATGAGCAGTACTTC
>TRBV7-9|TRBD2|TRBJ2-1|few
CASSPTSGFRYNEQFF
TGTGCCAGCAGCCCGACTAGCGGGTTTCGCTACAATGAGCAGTTCTTC
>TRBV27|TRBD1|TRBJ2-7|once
CASSPTGVSEQYF
TGTGCCAGCAGCCCCACAGGGGTCAGCGAGCAGTACTTC
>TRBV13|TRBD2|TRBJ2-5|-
CASSMGLAGQETQYF
TGTGCCAGCAGCATGGGACTAGCGGGTCAAGAGACCCAGTACTTC
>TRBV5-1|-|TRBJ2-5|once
CASRVSSQETQYF
TGCGCCAGCAGGGTCTCTTCACAAGAGACCCAGTACTTC
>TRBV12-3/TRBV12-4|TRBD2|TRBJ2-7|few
CASSVGLEHSSYEQYF
TGTGCCAGCAGTGTCGGACTAGAACACAGCTCCTACGAGCAGTACTTC